This T cell receptor (beta chain) was identified in a study of CD8 T cells in ankylosing spondylitis. The CDR3 runs 15 residues. The germline V gene has CDR1 KGHSH and CDR2 LQKENI. V lost 1 base and J 4 bases, leaving 14 bases between the germline ends. Overall study findings and caveats: Characteristic of ankylosing spondylitis blood, it appeared, was a TCR beta motif comprising roughly 8 highly homologous variants.

Each TCR beta library was made by quantitative 5'-RACE that incorporated molecular barcodes. One entry per CDR3 protein results from TCRdb running MiXCR on the 5' RACE reads. The data contain about 150,000 distinct CDR3 sequences, around 42% of them singletons. This clonotype was counted a few times. Its antigen is currently unknown. The receptor was derived from a male donor with ankylosing spondylitis. The genes are TRBV18 and TRBJ2-7, with D tentatively TRBD1 (6 bases). Sequenced material: synovial fluid, either unsorted or a sorted T cell fraction (not recorded which). CDR3 bases: TGTGCCAGCTCACCACTATGGGACAAAGGGTACGAGCAGTACTTC. This gives the protein CASSPLWDKGYEQYF.